This passage covers 10 T cell receptor beta chains from one sample sequenced in a study of spatial heterogeneity in lung cancer. TCRdb reprocessed the 5' RACE reads via MiXCR and lists one record per CDR3 protein. The sample carries around 10,000 distinct CDR3 sequences, roughly an eighth recorded once. Findings and limits, study-wide: Counts of expanded intratumoral alpha and beta TCRs tracked tumor mutation counts.

Stated time point: sample taken at primary tumor resection. Their antigens remain unidentified. Here the sequenced sample was lung tumor tissue, taken at surgery. The receptors were gathered from a male donor with early-stage non-small cell lung cancer.

In its sample, this clonotype was seen many times. Within a library made for alpha chains, this beta chain is off target, and its count is uninformative. The chain carries TRBV5-6 and TRBJ1-2; 10 nucleotides match TRBD1. V was pared by 4 bases and J by 8 bases, with 5 bases of the junction left unmatched. The CDR3 length is 13 residues. In germline, CDR1 is SGHDT, CDR2 YYEEEE. CDR3 in DNA: TGTGCCAGCAGCAGGGACAGGGGATACGGCTACACCTTC. Amino acids: CASSRDRGYGYTF.

This clonotype showed up many times. The size of this beta chain means little, since it is a stray read in a library made for alpha chains. This chain connects TRBV29-1 to TRBJ2-7, with D possibly matching TRBD1 (5 bases). Germline CDR1 and CDR2: SQVTM and ANQGSEA. The germline V and J ends were trimmed by 5 bases and 1 base, with 15 bases remaining between them. The CDR3 runs to 14 residues. In nucleotides, the CDR3 is TGCAGCGTTTTTGGCAGGGAAAGTTCCTACGAGCAGTACTTC. The encoded protein is CSVFGRESSYEQYF.

By sample share, this clonotype is medium-sized. Little can be read into the size of this beta chain, an off-target read in a library designed for alpha chains. This chain links TRBV20-1 with TRBJ2-3; D unresolved. In germline, CDR1 is DFQATT, CDR2 SNEGSKA (reference sequence). V lost 6 bases, J lost 0 bases, and 7 bases lay in between. The length of the CDR3 is 12 residues. This CDR3 is CSASYSTDTQYF. The CDR3 DNA follows: TGCAGTGCCTCCTATAGCACAGATACGCAGTATTTT.

This clonotype was picked up many times. Because the library targeted alpha chains, this beta chain is an off-target read whose size means little. J is TRBJ2-3 and V is TRBV24-1; TRBD2 matches at 13 bases. The CDR3 runs 16 residues. With V trimmed by 7 bases and J by 2 bases, 5 bases remained unmatched. In germline, CDR1 is KGHDR, CDR2 SFDVKD. The CDR3 spells CATRGLAGSPTDTQYF. The CDR3 DNA reads TGTGCCACCAGGGGACTAGCGGGAAGCCCCACAGATACGCAGTATTTT.

A note on this clonotype: This beta chain is off target for a library built for alpha chains, so its abundance means little. The chain has TRBV12-3 or TRBV12-4 and TRBJ2-5; D is perhaps TRBD1 or TRBD2 (5 bases each). V was cut by 0 bases and J by 4 bases, with 12 bases left in between. This CDR3 has 15 amino acids. The CDR3 region is CASSLAGVNRETQYF. CDR3 coding DNA: TGTGCCAGCAGTTTAGCGGGGGTGAACCGAGAGACCCAGTACTTC.

In regard to this clonotype: Being off target in a library aimed at alpha chains, this beta chain has a size of little meaning. V is TRBV7-9 and J is TRBJ1-3; D is unclear. The V gene's germline CDR1 is SEHNR and CDR2 FQNEAQ (reference sequence). V lost 3 bases to trimming and J lost 0 bases, with 9 bases between them. The CDR3 consists of 15 residues. As DNA, the CDR3 is TGTGCCAGCAGCTTTACCGCGAGCTCTGGAAACACCATATATTTT. Translated: CASSFTASSGNTIYF. The full variable domain, rest sourced from reference TRBV7-9 and TRBJ1-3, is DTGVSQNPRHKITKRGQNVTFRCDPISEHNRLYWYRQTLGQGPEFLTYFQNEAQLEKSRLLSDRFSAERPKGSFSTLEIQRTEQGDSAMYLCASSFTASSGNTIYFGEGSWLTVV.

On this clonotype: Being off target in a library aimed at alpha chains, this beta chain has a size of little meaning. This chain joins TRBV7-4 and TRBJ1-1; the D is unclear. The CDR3 spans 13 residues. With 8 bases removed from V and 6 bases from J, the gap between germline ends came to 16 bases. Germline assignment: CDR1 SGHVT and CDR2 SQSDAQ. The CDR3 DNA is TGTGCCAGCGGTTGGGGAGACATCGCTGAAGCTTTCTTT. Translating it yields CASGWGDIAEAFF.

This clonotype was recorded at least ten times. This beta chain was picked up by a library intended for alpha chains and is off target, so its count carries little meaning. The chain joins TRBV27 to TRBJ1-5; tentatively, D is TRBD1 (5 bases). The CDR3 consists of 15 residues. Germline V gene lookup returns CDR1 MNHEY and CDR2 SMNVEV (reference sequence). V was shortened by 4 bases and J by 7 bases, with 17 bases between the two germline ends. As DNA, the CDR3 is TGTGCCAGCAGTTCGTCCGGGACGGCCAGGCAGCCCCAGCATTTT. It yields the protein CASSSSGTARQPQHF.

In its sample, this clonotype was seen many times. An end of the junction differs from the germline gene, which may be a read error. As an off-target read in a library built for alpha chains, this beta chain has a frequency of little significance. This sequence joins TRBV18 and TRBJ1-3, with 7 bases matching TRBD1. Germline CDR1 KGHSH, CDR2 LQKENI. CDR3 size: 14 residues. CDR3 in amino acids: CASSPDRAGNTTYF. CDR3 DNA sequence: TGTGCCAGCTCACCTGACAGGGCCGGAAACACCACATATTTT. The entire variable domain, with the rest obtained from reference TRBV18 and TRBJ1-3, is as follows: NAGVMQNPRHLVRRRGQEARLRCSPMKGHSHVYWYRQLPEEGLKFMVYLQKENIIDESGMPKERFSAEFPKEGPSILRIQQVVRGDSAAYFCASSPDRAGNTTYFGEGSWLTVV.

At least ten counts were recorded for this clonotype. Found in a library prepared for alpha chains, this beta chain is an off-target read, and its abundance has little meaning. The J gene is TRBJ2-1, the V gene TRBV15; D ambiguous. CDR1 is LNHNV, CDR2 YYDKDF, per germline (reference sequence). Between the trimmed V and J ends, which lost 3 bases and 10 bases, there was a span of 10 bases. This CDR3 is 12 amino acids long. CDR3 nucleotides: TGTGCCACCAGCAGGGCTACTTCGGAGCAGTTCTTC. Residues: CATSRATSEQFF.